This TCR beta chain is drawn from a study of response to subunit inactivated influenza vaccine. One entry per CDR3 protein results from TCRdb running MiXCR on the RT-PCR reads. The data show 650,000 to 800,000 distinct CDR3 sequences, approximately 15% seen once. V gave up 6 bases and J gave up 3 bases, with 15 bases separating them. The CDR3 has 14 amino acids. Germline V lookup: CDR1 MGHDK, CDR2 SYGVNS. This chain uses TRBV25-1 with TRBJ2-7; D gene uncertain. This specimen consisted of PBMCs from blood, obtained roughly 2 weeks before vaccination. The clonotype was recovered from a man aged 50 or older who received an inactivated influenza vaccine. CDR3 protein: CASSDLTGYYEQYF. The CDR3 DNA sequence: TGTGCCAGCAGCGATTTGACCGGATACTACGAGCAGTACTTC.